These T cell receptor beta chains were read from a single sample in a study of shared T cell receptors in the human thymus. The assay was immunoSEQ multiplex PCR, and TCRdb's table has in-frame clones only and misses some. The sample records about 660,000 clones, 85% to 90% being singletons. These data were also filed under a second study, of human thymus T cells.

The source material was thymocytes. These receptors were taken from a boy in the first two years of life with a congenital heart defect. The CDR3 runs from the conserved cysteine through the conserved F or W. The order of the fields is J gene, V gene, clone size, D gene, CDR3 DNA, CDR3 protein. The D gene is left open where the match is weak. Some rows mark clone size as missing; the rest say once, few, many or name a class of expanded clone.

j_call: TRBJ2-1
v_call: TRBV30
clone_size: -
d_call: -
cdr3_nt: TGTGCCTGGAGGTGGGGAAGGGGGGGCAATGAGCAGTTCTTC
cdr3_aa: CAWRWGRGGNEQFF

j_call: TRBJ2-3
v_call: TRBV11-3
clone_size: -
d_call: TRBD2
cdr3_nt: TGTGCCAGCAGCTCGGGACTAGCGGGCTACACAGATACGCAGTATTTT
cdr3_aa: CASSSGLAGYTDTQYF

j_call: TRBJ2-3
v_call: TRBV5-6
clone_size: -
d_call: -
cdr3_nt: TGTGCCAGCAGCTCGCGCCTTTTGTCGCAGTATTTT
cdr3_aa: CASSSRLLSQYF

j_call: TRBJ2-7
v_call: TRBV11-1
clone_size: -
d_call: TRBD1
cdr3_nt: TGTGCCAGCAGCTCCCGACAGGGGGCCAACGAGCAGTACTTC
cdr3_aa: CASSSRQGANEQYF

j_call: TRBJ2-7
v_call: TRBV28
clone_size: -
d_call: -
cdr3_nt: TGTGCCAGCAGTTTTGGGCCGATGATGAGAGAGCAGTACTTC
cdr3_aa: CASSFGPMMREQYF

j_call: TRBJ2-7
v_call: TRBV10-2
clone_size: few
d_call: TRBD2
cdr3_nt: TGCGCCAGTTTAGCTAGCGGGTACGAGCAGTACTTC
cdr3_aa: CASLASGYEQYF

j_call: TRBJ1-2
v_call: TRBV2
clone_size: -
d_call: -
cdr3_nt: TGTGCCCGCTCGGACACGCATGGCTACACCTTC
cdr3_aa: CARSDTHGYTF

j_call: TRBJ1-4
v_call: TRBV27
clone_size: -
d_call: TRBD1
cdr3_nt: TGTGCCAGCAGTGACAGGGGGCGGAATAATGAAAAACTGTTTTTT
cdr3_aa: CASSDRGRNNEKLFF

j_call: TRBJ2-1
v_call: TRBV27
clone_size: -
d_call: TRBD2
cdr3_nt: TGTGCCAGCAGTCCCCTCGGCGAGCGGGACCACCCGTGGGGTGAGCAGTTCTTC
cdr3_aa: CASSPLGERDHPWGEQFF

j_call: TRBJ2-7
v_call: TRBV5-1
clone_size: -
d_call: -
cdr3_nt: TGCGCCAGCAGCCCTGGGGACTCCTCCTACGAGCAGTACTTC
cdr3_aa: CASSPGDSSYEQYF

j_call: TRBJ1-5
v_call: TRBV19
clone_size: -
d_call: TRBD1
cdr3_nt: TGTGCCAGCGAATCGATAGCTGGGACAGGGAGTCGAGGTCAGCCCCAGCATTTT
cdr3_aa: CASESIAGTGSRGQPQHF

j_call: TRBJ2-5
v_call: TRBV4-3
clone_size: once
d_call: -
cdr3_nt: TGCGCCAGCAGCCACACCGGAGGGGGGGGAGAGACCCAGTACTTC
cdr3_aa: CASSHTGGGGETQYF